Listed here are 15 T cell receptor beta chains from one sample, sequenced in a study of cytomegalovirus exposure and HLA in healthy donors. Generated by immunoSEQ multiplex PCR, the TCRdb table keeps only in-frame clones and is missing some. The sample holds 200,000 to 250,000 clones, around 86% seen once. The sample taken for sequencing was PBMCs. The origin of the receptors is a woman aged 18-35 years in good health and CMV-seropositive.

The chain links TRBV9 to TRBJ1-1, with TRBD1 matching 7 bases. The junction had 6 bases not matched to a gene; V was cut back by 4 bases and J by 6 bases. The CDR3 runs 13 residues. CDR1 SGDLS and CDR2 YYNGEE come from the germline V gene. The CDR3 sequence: CASSPNRGPEAFF. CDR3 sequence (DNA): TGTGCCAGCAGCCCGAACAGGGGCCCTGAAGCTTTCTTT.

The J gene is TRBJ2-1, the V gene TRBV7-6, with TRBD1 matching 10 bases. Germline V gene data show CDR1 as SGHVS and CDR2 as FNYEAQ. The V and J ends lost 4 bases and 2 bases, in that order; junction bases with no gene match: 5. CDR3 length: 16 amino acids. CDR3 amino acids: CASSSGQGLPYNEQFF. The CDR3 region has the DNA TGTGCCAGCAGCTCGGGACAGGGGCTACCCTACAATGAGCAGTTCTTC.

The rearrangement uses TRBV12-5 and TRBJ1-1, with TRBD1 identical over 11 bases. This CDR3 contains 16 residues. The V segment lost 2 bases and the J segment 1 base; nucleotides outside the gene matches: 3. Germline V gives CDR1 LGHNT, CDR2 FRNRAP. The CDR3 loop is CASGLSGTGGNTEAFF. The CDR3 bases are TGTGCTAGTGGTTTGTCCGGGACAGGGGGGAACACTGAAGCTTTCTTT.

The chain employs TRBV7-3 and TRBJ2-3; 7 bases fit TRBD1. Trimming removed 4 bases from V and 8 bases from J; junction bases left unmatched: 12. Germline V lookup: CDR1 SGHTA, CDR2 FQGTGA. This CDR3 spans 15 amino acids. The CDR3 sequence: CASSSTFKTGVTQYF. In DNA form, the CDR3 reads TGTGCCAGCAGCTCTACGTTTAAAACAGGGGTTACGCAGTATTTT.

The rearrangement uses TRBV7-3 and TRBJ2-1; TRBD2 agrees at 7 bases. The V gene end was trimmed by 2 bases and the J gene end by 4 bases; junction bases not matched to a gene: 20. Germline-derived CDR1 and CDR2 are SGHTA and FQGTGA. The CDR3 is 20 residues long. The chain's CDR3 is CASSLSPPVGGRAEYNEQFF. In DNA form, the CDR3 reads TGTGCCAGCAGCTTATCCCCGCCCGTTGGGGGGAGGGCCGAGTACAATGAGCAGTTCTTC.

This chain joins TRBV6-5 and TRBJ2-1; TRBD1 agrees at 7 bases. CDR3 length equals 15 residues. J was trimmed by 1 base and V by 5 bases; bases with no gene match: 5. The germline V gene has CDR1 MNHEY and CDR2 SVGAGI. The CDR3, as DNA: TGTGCCAGCAGTCATCCAGGGGGATCCTACAATGAGCAGTTCTTC. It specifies CASSHPGGSYNEQFF.

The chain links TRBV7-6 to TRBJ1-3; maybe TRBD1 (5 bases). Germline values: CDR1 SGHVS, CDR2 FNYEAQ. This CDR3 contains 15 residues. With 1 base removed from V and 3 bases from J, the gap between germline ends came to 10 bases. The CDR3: CASSLVGGVGNTIYF. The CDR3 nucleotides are TGTGCCAGCAGCTTAGTAGGAGGGGTTGGAAACACCATATATTTT.

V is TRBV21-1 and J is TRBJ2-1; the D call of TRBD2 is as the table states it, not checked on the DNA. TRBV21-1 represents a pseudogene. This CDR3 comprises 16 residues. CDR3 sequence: CASSLLGLAGENEQFF. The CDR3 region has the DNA TGTGCCAGCAGCCTCCTAGGACTAGCGGGAGAGAATGAGCAGTTCTTC.

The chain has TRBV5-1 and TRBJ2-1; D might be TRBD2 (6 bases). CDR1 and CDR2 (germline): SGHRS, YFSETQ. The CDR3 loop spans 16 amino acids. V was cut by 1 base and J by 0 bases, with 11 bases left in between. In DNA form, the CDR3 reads TGCGCCAGCAGCTTGAGTGGGAGGAGCTCCTACAATGAGCAGTTCTTC. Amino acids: CASSLSGRSSYNEQFF.

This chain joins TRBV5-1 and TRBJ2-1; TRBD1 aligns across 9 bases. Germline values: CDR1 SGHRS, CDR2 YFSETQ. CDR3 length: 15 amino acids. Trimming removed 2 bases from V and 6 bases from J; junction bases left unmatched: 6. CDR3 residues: CASSLQGASGNEQFF. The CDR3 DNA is TGCGCCAGCAGCTTACAGGGGGCATCGGGCAATGAGCAGTTCTTC.

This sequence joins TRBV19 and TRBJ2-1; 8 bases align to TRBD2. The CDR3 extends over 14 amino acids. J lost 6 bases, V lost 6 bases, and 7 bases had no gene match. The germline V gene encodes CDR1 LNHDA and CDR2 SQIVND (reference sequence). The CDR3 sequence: CASRAAGGGNEQFF. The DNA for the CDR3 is TGTGCCAGTAGGGCCGCGGGAGGAGGCAATGAGCAGTTCTTC.

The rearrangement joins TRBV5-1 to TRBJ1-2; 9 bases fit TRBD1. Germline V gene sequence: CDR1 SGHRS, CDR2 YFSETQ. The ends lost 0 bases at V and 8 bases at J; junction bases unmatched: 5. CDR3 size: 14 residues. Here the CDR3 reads CASSLEGQGKGYTF. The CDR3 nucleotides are TGCGCCAGCAGCTTGGAGGGACAGGGAAAGGGCTACACCTTC.

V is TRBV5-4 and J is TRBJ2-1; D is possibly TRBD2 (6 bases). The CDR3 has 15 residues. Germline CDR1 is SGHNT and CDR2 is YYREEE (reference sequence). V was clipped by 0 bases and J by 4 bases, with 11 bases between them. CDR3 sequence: CASSLAGAVYNEQFF. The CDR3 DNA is TGTGCCAGCAGCTTGGCGGGAGCCGTATACAATGAGCAGTTCTTC.

CDR3 sequence reads: CASSLGTVGSTDTQYF. The CDR3 bases are TGCGCCAGCAGCTTGGGGACAGTCGGTAGCACAGATACGCAGTATTTT. The V and J genes are TRBV5-1 and TRBJ2-3; D perhaps matches TRBD1 (6 bases). Germline-derived CDR1 and CDR2 are SGHRS and YFSETQ. V lost 0 bases to trimming and J lost 0 bases, with 11 bases between them. This CDR3 has 16 residues.

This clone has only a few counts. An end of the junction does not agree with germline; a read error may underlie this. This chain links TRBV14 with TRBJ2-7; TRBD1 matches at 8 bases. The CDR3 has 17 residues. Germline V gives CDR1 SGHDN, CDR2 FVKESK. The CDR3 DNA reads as TGTGCCAGCAGTCAAGGACAGGGTTTGGGAAGCTCCTACGAGCAGTACTTC. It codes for CASSQGQGLGSSYEQYF.